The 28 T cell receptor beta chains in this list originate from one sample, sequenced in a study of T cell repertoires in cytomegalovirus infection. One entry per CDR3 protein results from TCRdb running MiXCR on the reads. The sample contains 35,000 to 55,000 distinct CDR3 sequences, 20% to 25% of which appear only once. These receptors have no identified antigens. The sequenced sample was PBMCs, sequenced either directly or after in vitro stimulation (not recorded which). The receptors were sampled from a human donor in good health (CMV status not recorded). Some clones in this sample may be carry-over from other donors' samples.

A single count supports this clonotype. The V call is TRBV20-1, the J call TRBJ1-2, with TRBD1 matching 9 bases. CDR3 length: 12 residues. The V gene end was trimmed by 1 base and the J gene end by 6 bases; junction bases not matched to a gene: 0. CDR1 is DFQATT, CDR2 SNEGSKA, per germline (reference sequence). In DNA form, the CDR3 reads TGCAGTGCTAGAGGACAGGGGGATGGCTACACCTTC. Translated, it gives CSARGQGDGYTF.

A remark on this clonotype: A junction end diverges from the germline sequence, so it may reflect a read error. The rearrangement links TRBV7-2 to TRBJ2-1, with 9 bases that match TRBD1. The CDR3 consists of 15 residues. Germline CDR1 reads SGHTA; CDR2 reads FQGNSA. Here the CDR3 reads CAGSLRDRAYNEQFF. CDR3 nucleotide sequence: TGTGCCGGCAGCTTAAGGGACAGGGCGTACAATGAGCAATTCTTC.

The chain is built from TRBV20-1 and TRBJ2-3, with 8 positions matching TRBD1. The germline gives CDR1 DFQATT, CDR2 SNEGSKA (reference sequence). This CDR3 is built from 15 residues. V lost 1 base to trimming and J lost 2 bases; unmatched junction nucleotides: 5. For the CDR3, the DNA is TGCAGTGCTAGAGGAACGGACAGGGCCACAGATACGCAGTATTTT. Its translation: CSARGTDRATDTQYF.

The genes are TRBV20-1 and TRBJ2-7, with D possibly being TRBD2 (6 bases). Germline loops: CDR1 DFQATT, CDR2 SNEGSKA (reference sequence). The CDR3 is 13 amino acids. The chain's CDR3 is CSAGPQGEDEQYF. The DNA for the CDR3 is TGCAGCGCTGGGCCCCAAGGGGAGGACGAGCAGTACTTC.

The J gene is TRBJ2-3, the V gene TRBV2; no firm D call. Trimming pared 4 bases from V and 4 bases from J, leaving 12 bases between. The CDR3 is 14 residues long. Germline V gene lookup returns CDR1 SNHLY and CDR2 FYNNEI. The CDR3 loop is CASSGNDGADTQYF. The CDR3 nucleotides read TGTGCCAGCAGTGGAAATGACGGTGCAGATACGCAGTATTTT.

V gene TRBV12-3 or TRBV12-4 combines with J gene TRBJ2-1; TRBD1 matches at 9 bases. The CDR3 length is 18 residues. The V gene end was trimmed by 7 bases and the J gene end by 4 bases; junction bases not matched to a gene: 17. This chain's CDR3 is CASNGQGKGPGPYNEQFF. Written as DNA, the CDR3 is TGTGCCAGCAACGGACAGGGGAAAGGTCCCGGTCCATACAATGAGCAGTTCTTC.

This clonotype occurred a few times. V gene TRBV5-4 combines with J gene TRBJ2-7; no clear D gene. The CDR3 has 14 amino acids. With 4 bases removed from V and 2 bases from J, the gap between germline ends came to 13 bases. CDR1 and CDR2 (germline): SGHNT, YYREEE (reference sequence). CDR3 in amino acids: CASSLGPTTYEQYF. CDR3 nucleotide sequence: TGTGCCAGCAGCCTCGGACCTACCACCTACGAGCAGTACTTC.

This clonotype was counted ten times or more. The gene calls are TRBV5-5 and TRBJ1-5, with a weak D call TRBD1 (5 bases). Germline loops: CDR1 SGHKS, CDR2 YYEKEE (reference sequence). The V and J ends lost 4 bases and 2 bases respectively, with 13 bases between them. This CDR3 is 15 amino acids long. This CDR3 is CASSPTVSRNQPQHF. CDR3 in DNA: TGTGCCAGCAGCCCGACAGTCTCCCGCAATCAGCCCCAGCATTTT.

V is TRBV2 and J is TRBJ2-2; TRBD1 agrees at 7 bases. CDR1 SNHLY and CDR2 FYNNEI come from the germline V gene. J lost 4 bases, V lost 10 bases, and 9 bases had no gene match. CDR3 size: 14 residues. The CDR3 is CATKVQGRTGELFF. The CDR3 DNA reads TGTGCCACCAAAGTACAGGGGCGCACCGGGGAGCTGTTTTTT.

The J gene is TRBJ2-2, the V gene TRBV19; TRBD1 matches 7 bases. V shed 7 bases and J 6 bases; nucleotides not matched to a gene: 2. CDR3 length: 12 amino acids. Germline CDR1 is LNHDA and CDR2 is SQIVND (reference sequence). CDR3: CASNTGAGELFF. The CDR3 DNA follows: TGTGCCAGTAATACAGGGGCCGGGGAGCTGTTTTTT.

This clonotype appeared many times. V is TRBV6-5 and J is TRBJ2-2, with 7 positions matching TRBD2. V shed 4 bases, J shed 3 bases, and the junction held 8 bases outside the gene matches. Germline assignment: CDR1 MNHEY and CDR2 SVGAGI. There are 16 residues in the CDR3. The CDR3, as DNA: TGTGCCAGCAGTTCCCTCACTAGCGCCGACACCGGGGAGCTGTTTTTT. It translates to CASSSLTSADTGELFF.

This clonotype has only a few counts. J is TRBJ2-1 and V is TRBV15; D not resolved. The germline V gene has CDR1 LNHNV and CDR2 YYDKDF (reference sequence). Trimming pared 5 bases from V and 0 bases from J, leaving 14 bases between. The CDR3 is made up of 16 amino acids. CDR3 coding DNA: TGTGCCACCAGCGGCCGAGTCCGGAGCTCCTACAATGAGCAGTTCTTC. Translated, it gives CATSGRVRSSYNEQFF. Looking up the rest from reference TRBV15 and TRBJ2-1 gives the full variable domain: DAMVIQNPRYQVTQFGKPVTLSCSQTLNHNVMYWYQQKSSQAPKLLFHYYDKDFNNEADTPDNFQSRRPNTSFCFLDIRSPGLGDTAMYLCATSGRVRSSYNEQFFGPGTRLTVL.

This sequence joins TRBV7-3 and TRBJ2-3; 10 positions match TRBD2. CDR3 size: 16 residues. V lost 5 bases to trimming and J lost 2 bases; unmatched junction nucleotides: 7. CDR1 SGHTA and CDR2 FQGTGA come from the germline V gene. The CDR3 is CASSPGTSGATDTQYF. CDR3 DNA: TGTGCCAGCAGCCCCGGAACTAGCGGGGCCACAGATACGCAGTATTTT.

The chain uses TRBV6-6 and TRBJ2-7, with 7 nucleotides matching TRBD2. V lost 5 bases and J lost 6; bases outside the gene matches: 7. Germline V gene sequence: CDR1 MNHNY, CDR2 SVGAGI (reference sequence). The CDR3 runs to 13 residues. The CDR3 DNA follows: TGTGCCAGCAGTCCGGGACTATTTGCCGAGCAGTACTTC. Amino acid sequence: CASSPGLFAEQYF.

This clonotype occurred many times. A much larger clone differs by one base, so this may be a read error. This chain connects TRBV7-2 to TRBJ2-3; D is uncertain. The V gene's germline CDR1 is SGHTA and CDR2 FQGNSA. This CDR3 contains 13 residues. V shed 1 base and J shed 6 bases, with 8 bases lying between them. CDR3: CASSLGPGDTQYF. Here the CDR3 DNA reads TGTGCCAGCAGCTTAGGGCCCGGGGATACGCAGTATTTT.

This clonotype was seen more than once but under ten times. The CDR3 nucleotides read TGTGCCAGCAGCTTAGGGTACCAGAGAGGCAATCAGCCCCAGCATTTT. Its protein product is CASSLGYQRGNQPQHF. The chain is built from TRBV7-6 and TRBJ1-5; D remains unclear. V lost 1 base and J lost 2, with 12 bases in between. CDR3 length equals 16 residues. Per germline, CDR1 SGHVS and CDR2 FNYEAQ.

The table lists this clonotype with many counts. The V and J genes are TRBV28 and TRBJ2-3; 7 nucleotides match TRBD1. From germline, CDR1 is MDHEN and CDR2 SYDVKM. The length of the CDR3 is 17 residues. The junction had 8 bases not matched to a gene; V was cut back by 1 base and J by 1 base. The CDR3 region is CASSLSVYRGGTDTQYF. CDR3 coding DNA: TGTGCCAGCAGTTTATCCGTATACAGGGGTGGCACAGATACGCAGTATTTT.

The CDR3 here is CASSLLGLDTQYF. CDR3 DNA sequence: TGCGCCAGCAGCTTGTTGGGGTTAGATACGCAGTATTTT. The chain employs TRBV5-1 and TRBJ2-3, with D uncertain. This CDR3 is built from 13 residues. V gave up 1 base and J gave up 5 bases, with 8 bases separating them. CDR1 is SGHRS and CDR2 is YFSETQ in the germline V gene.

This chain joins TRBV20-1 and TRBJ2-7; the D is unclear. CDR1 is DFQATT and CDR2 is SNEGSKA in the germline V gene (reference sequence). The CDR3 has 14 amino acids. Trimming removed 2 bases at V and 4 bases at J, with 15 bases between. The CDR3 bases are TGCAGTGCTAGAAACGAAAACACCAGGTACGAGCAGTACTTC. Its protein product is CSARNENTRYEQYF.

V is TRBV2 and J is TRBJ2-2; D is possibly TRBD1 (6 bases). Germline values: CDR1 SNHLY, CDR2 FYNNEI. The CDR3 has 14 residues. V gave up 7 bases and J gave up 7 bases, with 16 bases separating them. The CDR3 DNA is TGTGCCAGCAACATACAGGGTTGGGGCGGGGAGCTGTTTTTT. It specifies CASNIQGWGGELFF.

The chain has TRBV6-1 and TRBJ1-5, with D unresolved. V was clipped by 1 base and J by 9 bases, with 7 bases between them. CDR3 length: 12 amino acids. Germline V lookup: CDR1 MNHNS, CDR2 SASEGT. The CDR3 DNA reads TGTGCCAGCAGTGAAGTGCGGGGGCCCCAGCATTTT. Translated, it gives CASSEVRGPQHF.

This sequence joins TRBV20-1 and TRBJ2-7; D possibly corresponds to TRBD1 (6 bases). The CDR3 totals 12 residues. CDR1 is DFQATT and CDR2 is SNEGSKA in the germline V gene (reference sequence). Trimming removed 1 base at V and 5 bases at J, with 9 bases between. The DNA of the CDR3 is TGCAGTGCTAGAGTTGGGGGCCACGAGCAGTACTTC. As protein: CSARVGGHEQYF.

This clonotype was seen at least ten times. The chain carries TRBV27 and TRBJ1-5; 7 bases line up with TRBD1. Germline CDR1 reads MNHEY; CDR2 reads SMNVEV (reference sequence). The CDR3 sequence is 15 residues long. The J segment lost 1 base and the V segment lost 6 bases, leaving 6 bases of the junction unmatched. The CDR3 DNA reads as TGTGCCAGCAGACGGAGGGGGCTAAGCAATCAGCCCCAGCATTTT. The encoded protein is CASRRRGLSNQPQHF.

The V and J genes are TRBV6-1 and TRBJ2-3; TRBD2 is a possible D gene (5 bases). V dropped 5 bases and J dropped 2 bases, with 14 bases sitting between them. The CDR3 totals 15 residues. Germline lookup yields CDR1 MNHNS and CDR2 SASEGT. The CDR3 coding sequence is TGTGCCAGCAGTCCCTCGGCGGGTCCCACAGATACGCAGTATTTT. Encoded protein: CASSPSAGPTDTQYF.

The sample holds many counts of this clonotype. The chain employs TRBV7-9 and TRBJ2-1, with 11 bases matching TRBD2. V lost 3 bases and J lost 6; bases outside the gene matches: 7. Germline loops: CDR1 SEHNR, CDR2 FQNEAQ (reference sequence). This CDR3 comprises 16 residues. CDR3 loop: CASSLAGTSGPNEQFF. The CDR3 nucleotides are TGTGCCAGCAGCTTGGCCGGGACTAGCGGACCCAATGAGCAGTTCTTC.

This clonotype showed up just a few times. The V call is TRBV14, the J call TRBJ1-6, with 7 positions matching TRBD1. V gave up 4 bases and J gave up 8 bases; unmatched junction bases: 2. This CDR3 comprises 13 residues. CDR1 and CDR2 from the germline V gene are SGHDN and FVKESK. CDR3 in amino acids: CASSLTGDSPLHF. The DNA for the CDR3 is TGTGCCAGCAGCCTAACAGGGGATTCACCCCTCCACTTT.

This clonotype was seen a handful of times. The CDR3 DNA sequence: TGTGCCAGCAGCCGAACGGGCGGGGGGCATGAGCAGTTCTTC. Translated: CASSRTGGGHEQFF. The rearrangement joins TRBV3-1 to TRBJ2-1; 8 nucleotides line up with TRBD2. This CDR3 has 14 amino acids. Germline lookup yields CDR1 LGHDT and CDR2 YNNKEL (reference sequence). The V gene end was trimmed by 4 bases and the J gene end by 8 bases; junction bases not matched to a gene: 7.

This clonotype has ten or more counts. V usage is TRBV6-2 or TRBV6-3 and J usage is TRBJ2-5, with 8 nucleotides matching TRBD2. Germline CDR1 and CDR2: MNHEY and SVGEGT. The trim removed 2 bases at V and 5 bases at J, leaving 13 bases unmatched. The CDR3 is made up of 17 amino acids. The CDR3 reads CASSYNPGGFESETQYF. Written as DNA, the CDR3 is TGTGCCAGCAGTTACAACCCGGGAGGGTTTGAATCGGAGACCCAGTACTTC.